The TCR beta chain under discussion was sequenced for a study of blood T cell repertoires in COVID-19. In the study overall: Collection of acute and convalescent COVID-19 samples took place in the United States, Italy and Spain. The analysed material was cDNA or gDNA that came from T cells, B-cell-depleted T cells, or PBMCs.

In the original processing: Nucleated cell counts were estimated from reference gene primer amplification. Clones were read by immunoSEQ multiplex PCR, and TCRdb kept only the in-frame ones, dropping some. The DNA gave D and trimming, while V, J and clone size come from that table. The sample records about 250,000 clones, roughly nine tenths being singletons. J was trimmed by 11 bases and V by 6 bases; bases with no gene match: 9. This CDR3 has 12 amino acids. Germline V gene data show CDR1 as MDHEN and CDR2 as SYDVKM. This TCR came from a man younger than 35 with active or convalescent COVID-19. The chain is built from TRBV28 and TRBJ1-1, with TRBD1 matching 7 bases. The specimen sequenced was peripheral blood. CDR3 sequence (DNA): TGTGCCAGCAGCCTGACAGGGCTGGGTGCTTTCTTT. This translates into CASSLTGLGAFF.